This TCR beta chain comes out of a study of blood T cell repertoires in COVID-19. Study context: Acute and convalescent COVID-19 specimens originated in the United States, Italy and Spain. T cells, B-cell-depleted T cells, or PBMCs supplied cDNA or gDNA.

Germline V gives CDR1 LNHDA, CDR2 SQIVND (reference sequence). Trimming took 1 base from V and 1 from J, leaving 11 bases between them. CDR3 length: 16 residues. Original processing methods: Estimated nucleated cell counts came from reference gene primer amplification. Data came from immunoSEQ multiplex PCR; TCRdb stores just in-frame clones and leaves some out. From that table come the V and J calls and clone size; the DNA was used to work out D and trimming. The table lists hundreds of thousands of clones, roughly 84% of them singletons, with 27% in the top ten. Input material: peripheral blood. The clonotype comes from a middle-aged man with acute or convalescent COVID-19. The J gene is TRBJ1-5, the V gene TRBV19; D might be TRBD1 (6 bases). The CDR3 protein is CASSIVQGRSNQPQHF. CDR3 DNA: TGTGCCAGTAGTATAGTCCAGGGGAGAAGCAATCAGCCCCAGCATTTT.